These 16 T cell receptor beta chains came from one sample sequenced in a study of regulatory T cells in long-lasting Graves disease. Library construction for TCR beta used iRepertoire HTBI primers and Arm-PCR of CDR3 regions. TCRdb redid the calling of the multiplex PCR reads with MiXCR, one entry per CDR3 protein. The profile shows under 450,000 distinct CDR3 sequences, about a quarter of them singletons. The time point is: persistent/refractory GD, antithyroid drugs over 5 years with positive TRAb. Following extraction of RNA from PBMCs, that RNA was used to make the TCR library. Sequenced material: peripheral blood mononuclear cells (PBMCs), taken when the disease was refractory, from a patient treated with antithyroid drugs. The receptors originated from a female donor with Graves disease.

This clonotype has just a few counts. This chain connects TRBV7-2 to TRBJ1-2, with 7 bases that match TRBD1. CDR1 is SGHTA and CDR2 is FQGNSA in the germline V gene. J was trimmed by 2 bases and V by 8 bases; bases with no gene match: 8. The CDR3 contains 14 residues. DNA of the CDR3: TGTGCCAGCGCCCCGGGACAGCAGAACTATGGCTACACCTTC. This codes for CASAPGQQNYGYTF.

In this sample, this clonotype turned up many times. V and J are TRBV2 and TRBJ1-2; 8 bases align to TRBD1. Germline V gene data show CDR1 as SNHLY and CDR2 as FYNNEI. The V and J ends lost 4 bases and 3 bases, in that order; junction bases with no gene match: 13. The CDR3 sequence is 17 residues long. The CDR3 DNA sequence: TGTGCCAGCAGTGCCCAGGATCGGGCGACAGGGGACTATGGCTACACCTTC. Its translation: CASSAQDRATGDYGYTF.

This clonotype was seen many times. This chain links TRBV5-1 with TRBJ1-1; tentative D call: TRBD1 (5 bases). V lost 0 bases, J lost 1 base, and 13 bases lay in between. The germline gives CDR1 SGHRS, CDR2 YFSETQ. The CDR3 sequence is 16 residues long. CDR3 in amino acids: CASSLVGQGSNTEAFF. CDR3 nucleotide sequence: TGCGCCAGCAGCTTGGTCGGCCAGGGCTCGAACACTGAAGCTTTCTTT.

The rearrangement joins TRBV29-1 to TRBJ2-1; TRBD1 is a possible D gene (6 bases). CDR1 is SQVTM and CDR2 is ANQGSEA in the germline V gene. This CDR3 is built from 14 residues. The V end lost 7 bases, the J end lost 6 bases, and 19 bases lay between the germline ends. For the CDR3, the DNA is TGCAGCGCGGAGCCACAGGGTGTCCTCAATGAGCAGTTCTTC. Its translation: CSAEPQGVLNEQFF.

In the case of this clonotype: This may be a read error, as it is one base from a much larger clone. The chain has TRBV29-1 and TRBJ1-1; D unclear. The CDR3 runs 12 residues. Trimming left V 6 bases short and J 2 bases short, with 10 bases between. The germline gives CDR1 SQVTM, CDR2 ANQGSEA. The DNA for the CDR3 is TGCAGCGTCGGACTGCCTAACACTGAAGCTTTCTTT. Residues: CSVGLPNTEAFF. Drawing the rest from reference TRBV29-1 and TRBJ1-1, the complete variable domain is SAVISQKPSRDICQRGTSLTIQCQVDSQVTMMFWYRQQPGQSLTLIATANQGSEATYESGFVIDKFPISRPNLTFSTLTVSNMSPEDSSIYLCSVGLPNTEAFFGQGTRLTVV.

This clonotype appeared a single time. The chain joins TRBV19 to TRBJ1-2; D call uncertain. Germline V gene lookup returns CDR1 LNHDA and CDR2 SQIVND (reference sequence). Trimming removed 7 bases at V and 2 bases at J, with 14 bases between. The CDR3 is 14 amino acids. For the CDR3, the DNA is TGTGCCAGTACCCCGTGGACGGCAAACTATGGCTACACCTTC. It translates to CASTPWTANYGYTF.

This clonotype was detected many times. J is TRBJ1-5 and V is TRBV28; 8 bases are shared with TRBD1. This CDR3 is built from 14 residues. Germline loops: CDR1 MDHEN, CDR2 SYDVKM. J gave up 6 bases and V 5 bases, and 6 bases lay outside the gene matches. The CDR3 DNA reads TGTGCCAGCAGTCGAGGACAGGGCATTCAGCCCCAGCATTTT. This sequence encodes CASSRGQGIQPQHF.

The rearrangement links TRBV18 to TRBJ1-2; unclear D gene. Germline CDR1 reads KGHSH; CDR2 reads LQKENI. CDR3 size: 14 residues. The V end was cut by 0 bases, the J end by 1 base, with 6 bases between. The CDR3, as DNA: TGTGCCAGCTCACCACCCCAGTTTAACTATGGCTACACCTTC. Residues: CASSPPQFNYGYTF. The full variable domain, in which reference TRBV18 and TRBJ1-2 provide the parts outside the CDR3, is NAGVMQNPRHLVRRRGQEARLRCSPMKGHSHVYWYRQLPEEGLKFMVYLQKENIIDESGMPKERFSAEFPKEGPSILRIQQVVRGDSAAYFCASSPPQFNYGYTFGSGTRLTVV.

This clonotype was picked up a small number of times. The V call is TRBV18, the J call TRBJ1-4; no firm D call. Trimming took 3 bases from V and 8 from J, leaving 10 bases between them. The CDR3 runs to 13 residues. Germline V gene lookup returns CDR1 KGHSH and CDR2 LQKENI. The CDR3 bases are TGTGCCAGCTCACCGCCGGGCCAGGAAAAACTGTTTTTT. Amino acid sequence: CASSPPGQEKLFF.

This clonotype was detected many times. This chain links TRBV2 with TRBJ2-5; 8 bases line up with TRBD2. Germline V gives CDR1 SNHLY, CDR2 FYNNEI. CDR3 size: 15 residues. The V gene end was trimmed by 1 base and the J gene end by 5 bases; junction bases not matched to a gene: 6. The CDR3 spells CASSEEAGVGETQYF. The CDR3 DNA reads TGTGCCAGCAGTGAAGAAGCGGGAGTTGGGGAGACCCAGTACTTC. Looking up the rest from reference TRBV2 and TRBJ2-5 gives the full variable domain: EPEVTQTPSHQVTQMGQEVILRCVPISNHLYFYWYRQILGQKVEFLVSFYNNEISEKSEIFDDQFSVERPDGSNFTLKIRSTKLEDSAMYFCASSEEAGVGETQYFGPGTRLLVL.

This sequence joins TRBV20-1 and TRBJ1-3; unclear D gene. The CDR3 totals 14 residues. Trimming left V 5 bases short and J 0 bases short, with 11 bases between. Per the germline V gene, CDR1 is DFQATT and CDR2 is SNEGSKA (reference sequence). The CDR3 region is CSAEDKSSGNTIYF. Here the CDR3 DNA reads TGCAGTGCTGAAGACAAGTCCTCTGGAAACACCATATATTTT.

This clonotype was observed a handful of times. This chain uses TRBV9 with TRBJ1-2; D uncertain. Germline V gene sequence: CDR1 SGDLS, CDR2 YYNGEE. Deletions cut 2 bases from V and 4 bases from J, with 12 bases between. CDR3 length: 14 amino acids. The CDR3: CASSVTENSYGYTF. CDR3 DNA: TGTGCCAGCAGCGTTACCGAAAACTCCTATGGCTACACCTTC.

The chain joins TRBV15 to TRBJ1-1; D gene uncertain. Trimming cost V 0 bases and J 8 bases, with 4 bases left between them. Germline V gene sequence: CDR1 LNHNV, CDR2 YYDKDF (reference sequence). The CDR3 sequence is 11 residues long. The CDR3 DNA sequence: TGTGCCACCAGCAGAGATTCCGAAGCTTTCTTT. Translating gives CATSRDSEAFF.

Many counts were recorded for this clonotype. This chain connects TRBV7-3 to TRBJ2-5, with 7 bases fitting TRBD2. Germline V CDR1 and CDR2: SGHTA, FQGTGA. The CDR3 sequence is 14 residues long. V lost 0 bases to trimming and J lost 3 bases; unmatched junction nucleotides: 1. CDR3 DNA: TGTGCCAGCAGCTTAACGGGGGGGGAAGAGACCCAGTACTTC. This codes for CASSLTGGEETQYF.

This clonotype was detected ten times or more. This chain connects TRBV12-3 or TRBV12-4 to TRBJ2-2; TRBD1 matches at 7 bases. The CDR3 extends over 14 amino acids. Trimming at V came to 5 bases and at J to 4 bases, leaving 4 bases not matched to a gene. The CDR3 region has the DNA TGTGCCAGCAGTCGAACAGGGGTCACCGGGGAGCTGTTTTTT. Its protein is CASSRTGVTGELFF.

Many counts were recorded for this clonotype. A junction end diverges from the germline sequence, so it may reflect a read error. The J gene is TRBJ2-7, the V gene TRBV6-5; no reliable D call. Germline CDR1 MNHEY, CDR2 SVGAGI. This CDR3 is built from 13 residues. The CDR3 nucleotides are TGTGCCAGCAGTTCGAGGTACTCCAACGAGCAGTACTTC. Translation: CASSSRYSNEQYF.